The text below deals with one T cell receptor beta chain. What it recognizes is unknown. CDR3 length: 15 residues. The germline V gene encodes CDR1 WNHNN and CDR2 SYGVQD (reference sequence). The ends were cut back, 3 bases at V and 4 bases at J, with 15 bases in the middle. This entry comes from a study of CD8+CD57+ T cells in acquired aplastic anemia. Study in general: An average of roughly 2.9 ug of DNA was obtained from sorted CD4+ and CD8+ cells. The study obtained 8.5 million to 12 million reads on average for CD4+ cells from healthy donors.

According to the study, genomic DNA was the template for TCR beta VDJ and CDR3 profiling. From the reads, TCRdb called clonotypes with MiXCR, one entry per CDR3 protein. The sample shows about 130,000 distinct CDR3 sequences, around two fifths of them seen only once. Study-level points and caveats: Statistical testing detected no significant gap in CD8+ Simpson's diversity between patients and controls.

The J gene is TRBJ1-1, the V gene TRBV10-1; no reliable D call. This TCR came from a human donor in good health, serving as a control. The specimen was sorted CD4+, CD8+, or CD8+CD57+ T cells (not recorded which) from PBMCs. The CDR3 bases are TGCGCCAGCAGTGACGTCGAGGGTTGTGGCACTGAAGCTTTCTTT. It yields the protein CASSDVEGCGTEAFF.